This record covers a single T cell receptor (beta chain). Its antigen remains undetermined. The sample holds no much larger clone one base away, and base qualities are not on file. This entry is derived from a study of T cells and Merkel cell carcinoma outcomes (TCRdb year 2020). At the level of the whole study: In patients with Merkel cell carcinoma, researchers looked at whether the T-cell repertoire of the tumor, along with T-cell density, could predict clinical outcome. On the study overall, not on this receptor specifically: T-cell repertoire features combined with T-cell density were reported to predict clinical outcomes in Merkel cell carcinoma patients.

The samples were taken from patients with Merkel cell carcinoma. V is clipped by 6 bases and J by 6 bases, and the sequence between their germline boundaries is 6 bases long. From the germline V gene, CDR1 is SGHRS and CDR2 is YFSETQ. From the cysteine up to the phenylalanine, the CDR3 has a length of 11 residues. Left in the record is the CDR3 DNA by itself, 33 bases read in frame from the first base. Library construction relied on the immunoSEQ multiplex PCR assay. The clones in this table, taken by TCRdb from immuneACCESS, are in-frame only. Not every clone is retained; where verified, under half of the shortfall comes from an unresolved V gene, and the cause of the rest is unknown. The sample's table lists a count of a few dozen clones.

The receptor chain draws on TRBV5-1 and TRBJ2-2; too little of a D gene remains to name it. The TCR originated in a human donor with Merkel cell carcinoma. Sample: tumor tissue from Merkel cell carcinoma. The CDR3 protein: CASTSAGELFF. The DNA is TGCGCCAGCACGAGCGCCGGGGAGCTGTTTTTT.